This T cell receptor beta chain was sequenced during a study of blood T cell repertoires in COVID-19 (TCRdb year 2020). At the level of the whole study: Samples from collaborators originated in the United States, Italy and Spain and spanned both the acute and convalescent phases of COVID-19. The samples were drawn from the first 160 participants of the ongoing ImmuneRACE study and from over 950 subjects provided by 6 global collaborators. Nearly every sample came with metadata listing a de-identified subject ID, COVID-19 status, age in years and sex. The material from the prospective study consisted of cDNA or gDNA derived from T cells, B-cell-depleted T cells, or PBMCs. The repertoires were made available in a free public database intended to serve as a resource for research on the immune response to SARS-CoV-2. Where available, HLA class I and class II types were obtained from metadata supplied by the sample provider rather than from assay-based typing. Deeply sampled blood TCRbeta repertoires from subjects exposed to, actively infected with, or recovered from COVID-19 were included in the dataset. The paper's findings and limits, for the study overall: The quantity of clinical and demographic metadata differed by source and by participant and was supplied without curation.

V is cut by 5 bases and J by 1 base, and the space between the germline ends is 17 bases. The CDR3 holds 16 amino acids from the cysteine to the phenylalanine. Of the read, only the CDR3 DNA is kept; its 48 bases are in frame from base 1. The germline V gene specifies KGHSH as CDR1 and LQKENI as CDR2. In the prospective study, participants were roughly 18 to 95 years old, resided in around 25 geographic areas of the United States, and were enrolled through a virtual design. Cohort assignment in the prospective study relied on participant-reported clinical history from a screening survey and a study questionnaire. ImmuneRACE Cohort 3 recovered participants were defined by two consecutive negative NP/OP PCR tests, healthcare professional clearance, or symptom resolution. Mobile phlebotomists in the prospective study collected whole blood, serum and a nasopharyngeal or oropharyngeal swab from every participant. Prospective study participants could optionally give additional blood draws and questionnaires over an approximately 2-month period. Before DNA extraction, prospective study blood samples were shipped either frozen or at room temperature.

TCRbeta CDR3 regions were amplified from genomic DNA by means of the immunoSEQ Assay, a bias-controlled multiplex PCR. In the paper's pipeline: Nucleated cell counts per sample were estimated from amplification of reference gene primers within the assay. To quantify the absolute abundance of each unique TCRbeta CDR3 rearrangement, sequence reads were collapsed and filtered. For each sample, productive Simpson clonality was calculated as the square root of Simpson's diversity index across productive rearrangements. In TCRdb, the immuneACCESS table is reduced to in-frame sequences with V and J assigned. These tables do not hold every clone; where another copy was compared, an unresolved V gene accounts for under half, and the others remain unexplained. The V and J calls and the clone size are those of that table, but D and trimming were determined from the DNA. The sample table contains approximately 310,000 clones; only one count was recorded for about 89% of them. The ten largest clones capture around 4.8% of the sample.

For this clone: Its binding antigen is unknown. Per-base quality was not reported, and no clone a single base away is much larger than it.

Here the chain combines TRBV18 and TRBJ2-5; TRBD1 could be the D gene, as 6 bases match. The sequencing input was PBMCs or T cells enriched from blood (not recorded which). This receptor was obtained from a man aged 55 to 70 who had recovered from COVID-19. CDR3 protein: CASSSAKTGPQETQYF. In nucleotide form, the sequence is TGTGCCAGCTCATCCGCTAAGACAGGCCCCCAAGAGACCCAGTACTTC.